Presented here are 15 T cell receptor beta chains from one specimen sequenced in a study of technical replicates of blood from four donors. The assay was immunoSEQ multiplex PCR, and TCRdb's table has in-frame clones only and misses some. Of about 84,000 clones detected, just under 95% appear once; the ten largest clones hold more than 0.25%. The sequenced material came from T cells isolated from PBMCs. The origin of the receptors is a human donor in good health.

The rearrangement joins TRBV2 to TRBJ2-5, with 7 bases aligning to TRBD2. V shed 7 bases, J shed 4 bases, and the junction held 9 bases outside the gene matches. Looked up from germline, CDR1 is SNHLY and CDR2 is FYNNEI. There are 14 residues in the CDR3. Here the CDR3 DNA reads TGTGCCAGCACCGGGGCAGGGAGGGTAGAGACCCAGTACTTC. Its protein product is CASTGAGRVETQYF.

This chain joins TRBV10-1 and TRBJ2-7, with D perhaps TRBD1 (6 bases). The V and J ends lost 6 bases and 1 base respectively, with 13 bases between them. CDR3 size: 14 residues. Germline V gene sequence: CDR1 WNHNN, CDR2 SYGVQD (reference sequence). CDR3 nucleotide sequence: TGCGCCAGCAGCTCAGGGGTGTATTCCTACGAGCAGTACTTC. Protein: CASSSGVYSYEQYF.

The J gene is TRBJ2-3, the V gene TRBV19, with a weak D call TRBD2 (5 bases). Trimming left V 3 bases short and J 3 bases short, with 7 bases between. The CDR3 spans 13 residues. CDR1 LNHDA and CDR2 SQIVND come from the germline V gene (reference sequence). Here the CDR3 DNA reads TGTGCCAGTAGTATTTCGGGGACAGATACGCAGTATTTT. This translates into CASSISGTDTQYF.

The CDR3 DNA sequence: TGCGCCAGCAGCATCGGGACAGGGAGATATGAGCAGTTCTTC. This gives the protein CASSIGTGRYEQFF. The chain uses TRBV5-1 and TRBJ2-1, with 9 nucleotides matching TRBD1. CDR3 size: 14 residues. Germline assignment: CDR1 SGHRS and CDR2 YFSETQ. Trimming at V came to 4 bases and at J to 8 bases, leaving 7 bases not matched to a gene.

CDR3 sequence reads: CASSIKTGDHQPQHF. CDR3 sequence (DNA): TGTGCCAGTAGTATTAAGACAGGGGATCATCAGCCCCAGCATTTT. The rearrangement uses TRBV19 and TRBJ1-5; 8 bases map to TRBD1. This CDR3 is 15 amino acids long. V trimming: 3 bases; J trimming: 5 bases; junction bases outside the gene matches: 6. Looked up from germline, CDR1 is LNHDA and CDR2 is SQIVND (reference sequence).

This chain joins TRBV11-3 and TRBJ1-1, with D tentatively TRBD1 (6 bases). Deletions cut 6 bases from V and 4 bases from J, with 12 bases between. Germline CDR1 SGHNT, CDR2 YENEEA. The CDR3 sequence is 13 residues long. The CDR3 bases are TGTGCCAGCAGTCCACGGGACACCACTGAAGCTTTCTTT. Translating it yields CASSPRDTTEAFF.

The J gene is TRBJ2-4, the V gene TRBV4-1, with a tentative D call TRBD1 (7 bases). CDR3 size: 14 residues. Germline lookup yields CDR1 MGHRA and CDR2 YSYEKL. Trimming pared 2 bases from V and 8 bases from J, leaving 13 bases between. The CDR3 DNA reads as TGCGCCAGCAGCCAACCAGGGGGGTTGGACATTCAGTACTTC. Translated: CASSQPGGLDIQYF.

The chain is built from TRBV7-8 and TRBJ2-7, with 8 bases fitting TRBD2. Trimming took 4 bases from V and 4 from J; bases not matched to a gene: 12. Germline V gene sequence: CDR1 SGHVS, CDR2 FQNEAQ. There are 16 residues in the CDR3. Here the CDR3 reads CASSSPGGVSGYEQYF. The CDR3 DNA sequence: TGTGCCAGCAGCTCCCCGGGGGGGGTTAGTGGATACGAGCAGTACTTC.

The chain employs TRBV29-1 and TRBJ2-2; D is unclear. This CDR3 has 13 amino acids. CDR1 is SQVTM and CDR2 is ANQGSEA in the germline V gene. The germline V and J ends were trimmed by 8 bases and 2 bases, with 12 bases remaining between them. The CDR3 region is CSRTGPNTGELFF. The CDR3 coding sequence is TGCAGCCGAACTGGTCCAAACACCGGGGAGCTGTTTTTT.

The chain couples TRBV7-8 to TRBJ2-3; 9 bases fit TRBD2. The CDR3 consists of 15 residues. The V segment lost 5 bases and the J segment 2 bases; nucleotides outside the gene matches: 5. CDR1 SGHVS and CDR2 FQNEAQ come from the germline V gene. CDR3 nucleotides: TGTGCCAGCAGCGTCCGACTAGCGGACACAGATACGCAGTATTTT. This sequence encodes CASSVRLADTDTQYF.

In DNA, the CDR3 is TGTGCCAGAAGCTGGGTTCCGGGACAGGCCTCCTACGAGCAGTACTTC. Its translation is CARSWVPGQASYEQYF. The chain couples TRBV5-3 to TRBJ2-7; 8 bases line up with TRBD1. TRBV5-3 is an ORF, and what it does is uncertain. V lost 3 bases and J lost 0; bases outside the gene matches: 8. The CDR3 is 16 amino acids.

The chain links TRBV4-1 to TRBJ2-7; D gene uncertain. This CDR3 contains 15 residues. The ends were cut back, 4 bases at V and 5 bases at J, with 18 bases in the middle. Germline V gene data show CDR1 as MGHRA and CDR2 as YSYEKL. CDR3 coding DNA: TGCGCCAGCAGCCGTATTAAGCAAAGCGCCCACGAGCAGTACTTC. This codes for CASSRIKQSAHEQYF.

The gene calls are TRBV30 and TRBJ2-3; 8 bases are shared with TRBD2. In germline, CDR1 is GTSNPN, CDR2 SVGIG (reference sequence). The CDR3 contains 14 residues. V was pared by 3 bases and J by 3 bases, with 5 bases of the junction left unmatched. This CDR3 reads CAWSARGGTDTQYF. The CDR3 DNA follows: TGTGCCTGGAGCGCCCGGGGGGGAACAGATACGCAGTATTTT.

The rearrangement links TRBV5-1 to TRBJ1-6; D remains unclear. The CDR3 runs 14 residues. Germline V CDR1 and CDR2: SGHRS, YFSETQ. V lost 1 base, J lost 12 bases, and 14 bases lay in between. CDR3 residues: CASSLSQDLRPLHF. The DNA for the CDR3 is TGCGCCAGCAGCTTGTCGCAGGACTTAAGACCCCTCCACTTT.

The rearrangement uses TRBV30 and TRBJ2-5; D is perhaps TRBD2 (5 bases). The germline V gene encodes CDR1 GTSNPN and CDR2 SVGIG (reference sequence). The CDR3 runs to 13 residues. V dropped 0 bases and J dropped 3 bases, with 8 bases sitting between them. Written as DNA, the CDR3 is TGTGCCTGGAGTGTACTGGAGGAAGAGACCCAGTACTTC. It translates to CAWSVLEEETQYF.